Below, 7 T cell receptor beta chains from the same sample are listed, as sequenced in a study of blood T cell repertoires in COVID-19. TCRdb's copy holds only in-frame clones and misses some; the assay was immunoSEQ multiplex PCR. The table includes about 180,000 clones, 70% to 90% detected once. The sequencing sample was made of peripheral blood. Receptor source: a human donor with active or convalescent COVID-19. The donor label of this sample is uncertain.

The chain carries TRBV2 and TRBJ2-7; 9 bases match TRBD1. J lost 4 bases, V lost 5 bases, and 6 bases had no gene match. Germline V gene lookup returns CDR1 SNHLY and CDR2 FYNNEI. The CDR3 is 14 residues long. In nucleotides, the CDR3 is TGTGCCAGCAGTCAGACAGGGGGAAGATACGAGCAGTACTTC. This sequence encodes CASSQTGGRYEQYF.

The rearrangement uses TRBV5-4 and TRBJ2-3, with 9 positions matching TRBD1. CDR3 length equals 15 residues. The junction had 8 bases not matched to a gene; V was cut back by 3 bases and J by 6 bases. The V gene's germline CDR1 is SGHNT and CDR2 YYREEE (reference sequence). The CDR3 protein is CASSSSDRGWDTQYF. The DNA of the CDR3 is TGTGCCAGCAGCTCCTCGGACAGGGGTTGGGATACGCAGTATTTT.

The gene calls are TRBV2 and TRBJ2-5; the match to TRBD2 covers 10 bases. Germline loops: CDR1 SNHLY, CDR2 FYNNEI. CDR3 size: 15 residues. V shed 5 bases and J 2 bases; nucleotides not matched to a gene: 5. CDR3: CASSPLLAGQETQYF. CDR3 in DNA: TGTGCCAGCAGTCCGTTACTAGCGGGGCAAGAGACCCAGTACTTC.

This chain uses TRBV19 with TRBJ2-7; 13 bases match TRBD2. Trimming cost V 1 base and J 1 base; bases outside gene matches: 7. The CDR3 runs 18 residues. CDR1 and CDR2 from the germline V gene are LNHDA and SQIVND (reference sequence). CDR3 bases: TGTGCCAGTAGTATAGGGACTAGCGGGAGAACGCTGTCCTACGAGCAGTACTTC. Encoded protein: CASSIGTSGRTLSYEQYF.

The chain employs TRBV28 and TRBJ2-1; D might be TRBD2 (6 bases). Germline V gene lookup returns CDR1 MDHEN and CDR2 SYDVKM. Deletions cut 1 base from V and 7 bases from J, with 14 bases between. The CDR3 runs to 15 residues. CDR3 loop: CASSLSSGGVNEQFF. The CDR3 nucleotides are TGTGCCAGCAGTTTATCATCTGGAGGGGTGAATGAGCAGTTCTTC.

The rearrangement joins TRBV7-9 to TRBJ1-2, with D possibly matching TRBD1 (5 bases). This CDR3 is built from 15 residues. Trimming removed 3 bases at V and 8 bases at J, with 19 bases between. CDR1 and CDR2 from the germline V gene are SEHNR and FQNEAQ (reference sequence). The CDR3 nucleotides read TGTGCCAGCAGCTTCGCCTTGGCAGGGTGGGAAGGCTACACCTTC. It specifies CASSFALAGWEGYTF.

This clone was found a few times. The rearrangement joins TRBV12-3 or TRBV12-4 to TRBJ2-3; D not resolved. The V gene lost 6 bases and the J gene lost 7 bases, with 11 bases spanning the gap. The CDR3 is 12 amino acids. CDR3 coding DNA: TGTGCCAGCAGCGAAATAACTAATACGCAGTATTTT. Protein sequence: CASSEITNTQYF.